These T cell receptor beta chains were read from a single sample in a study of blood T cell repertoires in COVID-19. The data were produced by immunoSEQ multiplex PCR, yet TCRdb's version contains in-frame clones alone and is incomplete. This table holds under 150,000 clones, 70% to 90% found once. The sequencing input was peripheral blood. These receptors were taken from a woman in her sixties or seventies who had recovered from COVID-19. Each CDR3 is given with its conserved first and last residue. A D gene is named only where the DNA matches it firmly. Clone size is shown for a subset of rows, as once, few, many or a class of expanded clone.

d_gene: TRBD1; v_gene: TRBV6-5; j_gene: TRBJ2-7; abundance: NA; CDR3nt: TGTGCCAGCAGTCAGTACAGGGGACCCTACGAGCAGTACTTC; CDR3aa: CASSQYRGPYEQYF
d_gene: NA; v_gene: TRBV5-8; j_gene: TRBJ2-3; abundance: NA; CDR3nt: TGTGCCAGCAGCTCAGGACGGACACATAGCACAGATACGCAGTATTTT; CDR3aa: CASSSGRTHSTDTQYF
d_gene: NA; v_gene: TRBV7-2; j_gene: TRBJ2-2; abundance: few; CDR3nt: TGTGCCAGCAGCCCCCAGGGCATAAGAACCGGGGAGCTGTTTTTT; CDR3aa: CASSPQGIRTGELFF
d_gene: TRBD1; v_gene: TRBV30; j_gene: TRBJ1-5; abundance: NA; CDR3nt: TGTGCCTGGAGGGACAGGGGGCAAGGCAATCAGCCCCAGCATTTT; CDR3aa: CAWRDRGQGNQPQHF
d_gene: TRBD1; v_gene: TRBV6-4; j_gene: TRBJ1-5; abundance: NA; CDR3nt: TGTGCCAGCAGTGCCCGACAGGGGGCTACTTATAGCAATCAGCCCCAGCATTTT; CDR3aa: CASSARQGATYSNQPQHF
d_gene: NA; v_gene: TRBV7-2; j_gene: TRBJ1-3; abundance: NA; CDR3nt: TGTGCCAGCAGCCAATGGTTCGGGGCTGGAAACACCATATATTTT; CDR3aa: CASSQWFGAGNTIYF
d_gene: NA; v_gene: TRBV13; j_gene: TRBJ1-1; abundance: NA; CDR3nt: TGTGCCAGCAGCTACTACAGGATTCAGGACACTGAAGCTTTCTTT; CDR3aa: CASSYYRIQDTEAFF
d_gene: NA; v_gene: TRBV7-8; j_gene: TRBJ1-2; abundance: NA; CDR3nt: TGTGCCAGCAGCATGGGGCGGATATCCTATGGCTACACCTTC; CDR3aa: CASSMGRISYGYTF
d_gene: NA; v_gene: TRBV12-3/TRBV12-4; j_gene: TRBJ1-3; abundance: NA; CDR3nt: TGTGCCAGCAGTTTCAGTGGAAACACCATATATTTT; CDR3aa: CASSFSGNTIYF
d_gene: TRBD2; v_gene: TRBV28; j_gene: TRBJ2-7; abundance: NA; CDR3nt: TGTGCCAGCAGTTTACCGGGGGGAGGGACCTACGAGCAGTACTTC; CDR3aa: CASSLPGGGTYEQYF
d_gene: NA; v_gene: TRBV27; j_gene: TRBJ2-2; abundance: NA; CDR3nt: TGTGCCAGCAGTCCCCCCGCAGTTGGCACCGGGGAGCTGTTTTTT; CDR3aa: CASSPPAVGTGELFF